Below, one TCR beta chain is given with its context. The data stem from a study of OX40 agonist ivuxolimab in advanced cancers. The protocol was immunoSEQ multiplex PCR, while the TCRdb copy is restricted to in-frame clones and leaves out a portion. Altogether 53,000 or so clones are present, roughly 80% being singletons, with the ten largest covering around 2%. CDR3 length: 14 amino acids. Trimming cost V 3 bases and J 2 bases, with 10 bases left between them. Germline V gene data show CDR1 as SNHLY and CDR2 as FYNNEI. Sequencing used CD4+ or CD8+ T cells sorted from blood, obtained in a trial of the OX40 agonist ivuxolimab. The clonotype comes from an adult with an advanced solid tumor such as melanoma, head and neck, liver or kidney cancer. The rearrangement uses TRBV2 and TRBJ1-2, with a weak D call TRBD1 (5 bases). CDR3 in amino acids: CASSDFSGNYGYTF. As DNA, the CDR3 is TGTGCCAGCAGTGACTTCTCAGGGAACTATGGCTACACCTTC.